One T cell receptor (beta chain) is described in this entry. The ends were cut back, 0 bases at V and 5 bases at J, with 15 bases in the middle. The CDR3 contains 15 residues. From germline, CDR1 is SGHNT and CDR2 YYREEE (reference sequence). These data belong to a study of T cell changes during pregnancy in multiple sclerosis. Clones were sequenced by immunoSEQ multiplex PCR, and TCRdb holds only the in-frame ones, with some missing. The table lists tens of thousands of clones, 93% of them singletons, with over 2.5% in the top ten. The specimen was CD8+ T cells from peripheral blood mononuclear cells, collected in the third trimester of pregnancy. The V gene is TRBV5-4, the J gene TRBJ2-7; D is undetermined. The sequence was collected from a female donor with multiple sclerosis, enrolled in a pregnancy study. The DNA for the CDR3 is TGTGCCAGCAGCTTGGCCGATCTGGCCCCCCACGAGCAGTACTTC. Translation gives CASSLADLAPHEQYF.